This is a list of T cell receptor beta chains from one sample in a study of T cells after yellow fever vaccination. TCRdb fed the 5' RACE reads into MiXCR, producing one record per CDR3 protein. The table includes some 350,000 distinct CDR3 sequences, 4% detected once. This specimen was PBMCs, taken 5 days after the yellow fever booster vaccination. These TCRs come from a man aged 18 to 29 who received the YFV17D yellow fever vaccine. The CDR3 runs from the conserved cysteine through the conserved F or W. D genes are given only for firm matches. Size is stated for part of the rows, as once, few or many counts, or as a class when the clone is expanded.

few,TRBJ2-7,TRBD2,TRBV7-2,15,CASSLDQGLSYEQYF,TGTGCCAGCAGCTTAGATCAGGGACTATCCTACGAGCAGTACTTC
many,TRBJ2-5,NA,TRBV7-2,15,CASSPTGAPMKTQYF,TGTGCCAGCAGCCCTACTGGCGCACCCATGAAGACCCAGTACTTC
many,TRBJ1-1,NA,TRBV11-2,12,CASSPPRIEAFF,TGTGCCAGCAGCCCCCCTCGTATCGAAGCTTTCTTT
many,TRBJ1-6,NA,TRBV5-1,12,CASRAQNSPLHF,TGCGCCAGCAGGGCGCAGAATTCACCCCTCCACTTT
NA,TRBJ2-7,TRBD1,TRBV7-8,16,CASSLVWGTGGPEQYF,TGTGCCAGCAGCTTAGTTTGGGGGACAGGGGGACCCGAGCAGTACTTC
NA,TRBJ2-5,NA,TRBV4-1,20,CASSLAAGTGGTSDQETQYF,TGCGCCAGCAGCCTAGCCGCCGGGACAGGGGGGACTAGCGACCAAGAGACCCAGTACTTC
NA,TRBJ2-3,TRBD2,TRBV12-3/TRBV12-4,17,CASSPPKAGLSTDTQYF,TGTGCCAGCAGTCCGCCCAAAGCGGGGCTTAGCACAGATACGCAGTATTTT
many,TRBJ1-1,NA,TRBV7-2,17,CASSLAFTSLSNTEAFF,TGTGCCAGCAGCTTAGCGTTTACAAGCCTCTCGAACACTGAAGCTTTCTTT
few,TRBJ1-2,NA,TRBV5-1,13,CASSFPRSRGYTF,TGCGCCAGCAGCTTCCCCAGGTCGCGAGGCTACACCTTC
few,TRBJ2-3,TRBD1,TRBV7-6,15,CASSLGAGGRNTQYF,TGTGCCAGCAGCTTAGGGGCAGGGGGCAGGAATACGCAGTATTTT
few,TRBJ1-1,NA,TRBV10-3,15,CAISKTDRQNTEAFF,TGTGCCATCAGCAAGACAGACAGACAGAACACTGAAGCTTTCTTT
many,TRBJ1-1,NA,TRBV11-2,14,CASSLGQSNTEAFF,TGTGCCAGCAGCTTAGGACAGTCGAACACTGAAGCTTTCTTT
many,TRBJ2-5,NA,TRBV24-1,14,CATSVGGRQETQYF,TGTGCCACCAGTGTTGGGGGCCGGCAAGAGACCCAGTACTTC
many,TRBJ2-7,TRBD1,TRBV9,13,CASTDRVTGEQYF,TGTGCCAGCACCGACAGGGTGACAGGGGAGCAGTACTTC
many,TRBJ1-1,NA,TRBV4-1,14,CASSIQGRTTEAFF,TGCGCCAGCAGCATCCAGGGGAGGACCACTGAAGCTTTCTTT
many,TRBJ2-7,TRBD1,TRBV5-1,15,CASSRTGGGPYEQYF,TGCGCCAGCAGCAGAACAGGGGGCGGCCCCTACGAGCAGTACTTC
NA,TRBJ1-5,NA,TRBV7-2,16,CASSLVRGALNQPQHF,TGTGCCAGCAGCTTAGTTAGGGGAGCACTCAATCAGCCCCAGCATTTT
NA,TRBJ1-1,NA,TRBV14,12,CASSPGWAEAFF,TGTGCCAGCAGCCCAGGTTGGGCTGAAGCTTTCTTT
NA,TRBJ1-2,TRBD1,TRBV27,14,CASSSGTGVRSYTF,TGTGCCAGCAGTTCAGGAACAGGGGTGCGGAGCTACACCTTC
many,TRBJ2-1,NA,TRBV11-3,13,CASSPTREGEQFF,TGTGCCAGCAGCCCCACACGGGAAGGTGAGCAGTTCTTC
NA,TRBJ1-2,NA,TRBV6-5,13,CATVSGNDYGYTF,TGTGCCACCGTATCGGGAAACGACTATGGCTACACCTTC
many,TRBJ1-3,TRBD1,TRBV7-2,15,CASSLGRGPGNTIYF,TGTGCCAGCAGCTTAGGCAGGGGGCCTGGAAACACCATATATTTT
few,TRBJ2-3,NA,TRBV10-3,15,CAISDPGMSTDTQYF,TGTGCCATCAGTGACCCAGGAATGAGCACAGATACGCAGTATTTT
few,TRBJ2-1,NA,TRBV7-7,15,CASSLGAPRDNEQFF,TGTGCTAGCAGCTTAGGGGCACCAAGAGACAATGAGCAGTTCTTC
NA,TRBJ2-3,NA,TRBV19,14,CASSMYRGADTQYF,TGTGCCAGTAGTATGTATCGGGGCGCGGATACGCAGTATTTT
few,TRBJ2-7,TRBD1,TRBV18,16,CASSPRMDRGFYEQYF,TGTGCCAGCTCACCACGAATGGACAGGGGGTTCTACGAGCAGTACTTC
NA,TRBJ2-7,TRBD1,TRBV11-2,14,CASSLGQGYDEQYF,TGTGCCAGCAGCCTCGGACAGGGGTACGACGAGCAGTACTTC